This T cell receptor beta chain came from a study of OX40 agonist ivuxolimab in advanced cancers. Study overall: Mean age approximately 61 years, range roughly 20 to 85; around 80% male.

The data were produced by immunoSEQ multiplex PCR, yet TCRdb's version contains in-frame clones alone and is incomplete. The sample shows about 28,000 clones, roughly 85% of them seen only once. Trimming took off 0 bases at V and 6 bases at J, with 23 bases between the two ends. Germline CDR1 LGHNA, CDR2 YSLEER. CDR3 length: 18 amino acids. The table lists this clone with a count of one. The rearrangement links TRBV4-3 to TRBJ1-2; maybe TRBD1 (6 bases). This TCR derives from an adult with an advanced solid tumor such as melanoma, head and neck, liver or kidney cancer. Sample: CD4+ or CD8+ T cells sorted from blood, taken in a trial of the OX40 agonist ivuxolimab. CDR3 in DNA: TGCGCCAGCAGCCAAGATATCGTAGGCCCGCCAGGGGAAGATGGCTACACCTTC. It translates to CASSQDIVGPPGEDGYTF.